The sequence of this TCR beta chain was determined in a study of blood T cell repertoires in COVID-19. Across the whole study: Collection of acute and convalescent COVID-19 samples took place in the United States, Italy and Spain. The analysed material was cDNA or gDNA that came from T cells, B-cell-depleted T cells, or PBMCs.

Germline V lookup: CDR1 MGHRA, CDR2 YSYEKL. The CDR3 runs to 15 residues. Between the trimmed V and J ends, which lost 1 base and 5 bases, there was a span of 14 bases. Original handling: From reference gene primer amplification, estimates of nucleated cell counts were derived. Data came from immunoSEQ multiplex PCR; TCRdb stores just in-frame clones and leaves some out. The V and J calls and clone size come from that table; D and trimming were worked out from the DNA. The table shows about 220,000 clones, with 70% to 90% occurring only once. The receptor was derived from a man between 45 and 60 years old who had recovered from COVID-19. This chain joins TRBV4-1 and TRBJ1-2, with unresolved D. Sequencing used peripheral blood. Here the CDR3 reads CASSQGNGVGYGYTF. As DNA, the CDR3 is TGCGCCAGCAGCCAAGGGAATGGAGTCGGGTATGGCTACACCTTC.